The 18 T cell receptor beta chains presented below share a single source sample, sequenced in a study of CD8 T cells in Susac syndrome. When the RNA was reverse transcribed, random hexamers were used with an input of about 0.5 to 1 ug. In TCRdb, the immunoSEQ multiplex PCR reads were re-called with MiXCR into one record per CDR3 protein. The sample has more than 150,000 distinct CDR3 sequences, approximately 96% seen once. The sequenced sample consisted of CD4+ T cells from PBMCs. The source of these receptors is a human donor in good health.

This sequence joins TRBV9 and TRBJ2-1; D is possibly TRBD1 or TRBD2 (5 bases each). The V and J ends lost 3 bases and 7 bases respectively, with 8 bases between them. Germline CDR1 reads SGDLS; CDR2 reads YYNGEE. The CDR3 spans 12 residues. For the CDR3, the DNA is TGTGCCAGCAGCGGGGACGGAAATGAGCAGTTCTTC. Translating gives CASSGDGNEQFF.

The CDR3 here is CASTPRQGPGYGYTF. CDR3 in DNA: TGTGCCAGCACTCCAAGACAGGGACCGGGCTATGGCTACACCTTC. V usage is TRBV6-1 and J usage is TRBJ1-2; 7 bases agree with TRBD1. The V segment lost 7 bases and the J segment 4 bases; nucleotides outside the gene matches: 12. In germline, CDR1 is MNHNS, CDR2 SASEGT. This CDR3 contains 15 residues.

This clonotype was seen once. V is TRBV29-1 and J is TRBJ2-1; D remains ambiguous. V was shortened by 1 base and J by 3 bases, with 10 bases between the two germline ends. The CDR3 contains 14 residues. Germline CDR1 and CDR2: SQVTM and ANQGSEA. The CDR3 DNA sequence: TGCAGCGTTGAAGTAATCGGCAGCTACAATGAGCAGTTCTTC. Translation gives CSVEVIGSYNEQFF.

This rearrangement joins TRBV14 to TRBJ2-7, with D perhaps TRBD1 or TRBD2 (5 bases each). The CDR3 spans 16 residues. Germline loops: CDR1 SGHDN, CDR2 FVKESK. V lost 1 base and J lost 3, with 16 bases in between. The CDR3 sequence is CASSQGSGTANYEQYF. The CDR3 DNA reads as TGTGCCAGCAGCCAAGGATCCGGGACGGCGAACTACGAGCAGTACTTC.

The genes are TRBV5-4 and TRBJ2-5; D uncertain. The length of the CDR3 is 13 residues. V was trimmed by 4 bases and J by 5 bases, leaving 12 bases between them. CDR1 and CDR2 from the germline V gene are SGHNT and YYREEE (reference sequence). The CDR3 spells CASSQTMGETQYF. For the CDR3, the DNA is TGTGCCAGCAGCCAGACCATGGGGGAGACCCAGTACTTC. The full variable domain, with the rest looked up from reference TRBV5-4 and TRBJ2-5, is ETGVTQSPTHLIKTRGQQVTLRCSSQSGHNTVSWYQQALGQGPQFIFQYYREEENGRGNFPPRFSGLQFPNYSSELNVNALELDDSALYLCASSQTMGETQYFGPGTRLLVL.

The chain links TRBV29-1 to TRBJ2-3, with a possible D match to TRBD2 (7 bases). Germline CDR1 and CDR2: SQVTM and ANQGSEA. V was trimmed by 4 bases and J by 1 base, leaving 15 bases between them. CDR3 length: 15 residues. The CDR3 nucleotides read TGCAGCGTTGGAGGGGGGGCACTAGGCACAGATACGCAGTATTTT. Amino acid sequence: CSVGGGALGTDTQYF.

The CDR3: CASSEGQNYGYTF. CDR3 nucleotide sequence: TGTGCCAGCAGTGAAGGACAGAACTATGGCTACACCTTC. The chain recombines TRBV25-1 with TRBJ1-2; tentative D call: TRBD1 (6 bases). Trimming left V 2 bases short and J 2 bases short, with 6 bases between. This CDR3 contains 13 residues. Germline CDR1 and CDR2: MGHDK and SYGVNS.

The chain uses TRBV4-3 and TRBJ2-1; possible D gene TRBD2, 5 bases. From germline, CDR1 is LGHNA and CDR2 YSLEER. V shed 0 bases and J shed 7 bases, with 10 bases lying between them. The CDR3 spans 14 residues. The CDR3 is CASSQDSRGNEQFF. In DNA, the CDR3 is TGCGCCAGCAGCCAAGATAGTCGAGGGAATGAGCAGTTCTTC.

This clonotype was found once. This chain uses TRBV20-1 with TRBJ2-2; D possibly corresponds to TRBD2 (6 bases). Germline loops: CDR1 DFQATT, CDR2 SNEGSKA (reference sequence). V lost 6 bases to trimming and J lost 3 bases, with 14 bases between them. The CDR3 extends over 14 amino acids. The CDR3 protein is CSAEGLRDTGELFF. The CDR3 coding sequence is TGCAGTGCGGAGGGACTGCGGGACACCGGGGAGCTGTTTTTT.

CDR3 in amino acids: CASSTGTGFHGYTF. The CDR3 DNA sequence: TGTGCCAGCAGCACCGGGACAGGGTTCCATGGCTACACCTTC. The J gene is TRBJ1-2, the V gene TRBV7-9, with 9 nucleotides matching TRBD1. V trimming: 5 bases; J trimming: 6 bases; junction bases outside the gene matches: 7. Germline CDR1 reads SEHNR; CDR2 reads FQNEAQ (reference sequence). The length of the CDR3 is 14 residues.

The gene calls are TRBV18 and TRBJ2-7; 7 bases align to TRBD1. The CDR3 runs 14 residues. CDR1 is KGHSH and CDR2 is LQKENI in the germline V gene. J lost 3 bases, V lost 2 bases, and 4 bases had no gene match. CDR3 sequence reads: CASSPARDSYEQYF. The CDR3 DNA follows: TGTGCCAGCTCACCAGCCCGGGACAGCTACGAGCAGTACTTC. The full variable domain, with the rest looked up from reference TRBV18 and TRBJ2-7, is NAGVMQNPRHLVRRRGQEARLRCSPMKGHSHVYWYRQLPEEGLKFMVYLQKENIIDESGMPKERFSAEFPKEGPSILRIQQVVRGDSAAYFCASSPARDSYEQYFGPGTRLTVT.

This chain uses TRBV7-6 with TRBJ2-1; a possible D gene is TRBD2 (5 bases). The V end was cut by 5 bases, the J end by 9 bases, with 23 bases between. Germline CDR1 reads SGHVS; CDR2 reads FNYEAQ. This CDR3 region has 16 residues. The CDR3 DNA follows: TGTGCCAGCAGCCCCACCGGGGTCCCGCAGGTTGGTGAGCAGTTCTTC. Encoded protein: CASSPTGVPQVGEQFF. The full variable domain, with the rest looked up from reference TRBV7-6 and TRBJ2-1, is GAGVSQSPRYKVTKRGQDVALRCDPISGHVSLYWYRQALGQGPEFLTYFNYEAQQDKSGLPNDRFSAERPEGSISTLTIQRTEQRDSAMYRCASSPTGVPQVGEQFFGPGTRLTVL.

J is TRBJ1-1 and V is TRBV30, with 7 bases fitting TRBD1. Germline V gene lookup returns CDR1 GTSNPN and CDR2 SVGIG (reference sequence). V was pared by 2 bases and J by 5 bases, with 2 bases of the junction left unmatched. The CDR3 spans 12 residues. The CDR3 nucleotides are TGTGCCTGGAGTCAGGGGGAAACTGAAGCTTTCTTT. Its protein is CAWSQGETEAFF.

This clonotype appeared once. V and J are TRBV6-2 or TRBV6-3 and TRBJ2-5, with 10 bases that match TRBD2. Per the germline V gene, CDR1 is MNHEY and CDR2 is SVGEGT. The CDR3 length is 16 residues. The V gene end was trimmed by 5 bases and the J gene end by 2 bases; junction bases not matched to a gene: 8. In DNA, the CDR3 is TGTGCCAGCAGTCGAGGGACTAGCGCCTCTCAAGAGACCCAGTACTTC. Encoded protein: CASSRGTSASQETQYF.

J is TRBJ2-3 and V is TRBV4-2; no clear D gene. Looked up from germline, CDR1 is LGHNA and CDR2 is YNFKEQ. The CDR3 is 14 amino acids. The V end lost 1 base, the J end lost 1 base, and 6 bases lay between the germline ends. The CDR3 spells CASSQVSGTDTQYF. In DNA, the CDR3 is TGTGCCAGCAGCCAAGTTTCGGGCACAGATACGCAGTATTTT.

The V gene is TRBV24-1, the J gene TRBJ2-1; weak D call: TRBD1 (6 bases). The DNA end favors TRBJ2-7, so the J call may be wrong. In germline, CDR1 is KGHDR, CDR2 SFDVKD. The CDR3 sequence is 16 residues long. The CDR3 coding sequence is TGTGCCACCAGTGATGGCGTGAAGGGGGAGTCCCACGAGCAGTACTTC. Translation: CATSDGVKGESHEQYF.

This chain uses TRBV2 with TRBJ2-5, with 8 bases lining up with TRBD1. CDR1 and CDR2 (germline): SNHLY, FYNNEI. The CDR3 sequence is 12 residues long. Unmatched junction bases numbered 0, after V lost 6 bases and J lost 3 bases. The CDR3 spells CASRTGEETQYF. As DNA, the CDR3 is TGTGCCAGCAGGACAGGGGAAGAGACCCAGTACTTC.

The gene calls are TRBV9 and TRBJ2-1; perhaps TRBD2 as D (7 bases). There are 15 residues in the CDR3. The ends were cut back, 3 bases at V and 5 bases at J, with 15 bases in the middle. Germline V lookup: CDR1 SGDLS, CDR2 YYNGEE. CDR3 amino acids: CASSARGPGNNEQFF. CDR3 in DNA: TGTGCCAGCAGCGCGCGGGGGCCGGGTAACAATGAGCAGTTCTTC.